This T cell receptor beta chain was obtained from a study of regulatory T cells in long-lasting Graves disease (dated by TCRdb to about 2021). Concerning the study at large: Patients with newly diagnosed Graves' disease had been on antithyroid drugs for under 3 months. Patients with persistent Graves' disease were compared with patients with newly diagnosed Graves' disease using TCR sequencing and RNA sequencing of peripheral blood. The study was registered as a clinical trial and conducted in China. A total of roughly 33 samples underwent TCR sequencing: around 13 from persistent and roughly 20 from newly diagnosed Graves' disease patients.

Summary of the overall study and its limitations: Patients with persistent disease shared more public clonotypes (fewer than 3,000) than newly diagnosed patients did (approximately 1,000). Only peripheral blood was studied, because thyroid tissue, the primary lesion, was inaccessible. The authors acknowledged the small sample size as a limitation that may reduce accuracy. Sequencing and analysis were restricted to the TCR beta chain. Compared with newly diagnosed patients, persistent Graves' disease patients had lower TCR Shannon entropy and fewer highly expanded clones, which suggests clonal expansion. Persistent disease showed preferential use of TRBV28, TRBJ1-2 and TRBJ2-5, whereas newly diagnosed disease favored TRBV20-1 and TRBJ2-1.

In light of the paper, this sample's time point label describes: newly diagnosed GD, antithyroid drugs for less than 3 months. RNA was extracted from PBMCs in TRIzol for both TCR sequencing and RNA sequencing. The diagnosis of Graves' disease followed American Thyroid Association guidelines. Recruitment of patients was carried out at an endocrinology department in Xi'an, China. Each patient gave approximately 10 milliliters of peripheral blood, collected in an EDTA anticoagulant tube. PBMCs were isolated by Ficoll Paque Plus density gradient separation without further T cell sorting. RNA quality was checked with an Agilent 2100 Bioanalyzer and agarose gel, and concentration with a NanoDrop 2000. The germline V gene sets CDR1 to SGHRS and CDR2 to YFSETQ. From its cysteine to its phenylalanine, the CDR3 spans 13 amino acids. This entry keeps only the CDR3 DNA: 39 bases, framed from base 1. Receptor amplification or capture employed multiplex PCR. TCRdb records Illumina HiSeq 4000 as the sequencer. CDR3 regions were amplified by Arm-PCR with iRepertoire HTBI primers to construct TCR beta libraries. Before sequencing, the PCR products underwent gel purification. Regarding the original processing steps: A total of roughly 58 TRBV and some 15 TRBJ segments were identified across samples and were used for gene usage analysis of CDR3 amino acid clonotypes. COPE and FqMerger were used to merge filtered high-quality paired reads into contigs. BLAST was used to align contigs to IMGT TRBV, TRBD and TRBJ reference genes, with CDR3 defined following IMGT. Any clonotype with a frequency above 0.1% was classified as a highly expanded clone. Repertoire diversity was measured by Shannon entropy, and V-J evenness by the Gini coefficient. A clonotype found in more than one individual was treated as public. TCRdb reprocessed the public reads (quality trimming at Q25 with fastp, clone calling with MiXCR) and kept in-frame beta chains. One record per CDR3 amino acid sequence lists the most common genes and DNA. TCRdb, rather than the study authors, made the V and J calls. This sample holds some 410,000 distinct CDR3 sequences; about a sixth were observed only once. Approximately 11% of the sample goes to the ten largest clones.

This clonotype has ten or more counts. The antigen it recognizes is unknown. The germline gene is not matched at one end of the junction; a read error may be the cause. These data were also reused for a study on T cells in Graves' hyperthyroidism and ophthalmopathy. The second source states: A patient counted as having stable Graves' hyperthyroidism if no progression to ophthalmopathy occurred over 18 months of follow-up. The hyperthyroidism patients were between 18 and 65 years old and newly diagnosed, with a disease duration of less than 2 months. Any patient with an uncontrolled infection, another autoimmune disease, pregnancy or lactation was excluded. Diagnoses were established on the basis of clinical symptoms, serum thyroxine and TRAb, thyroid ultrasound, and orbital computed tomography. A first-round RT-PCR of the TCR CDR3 used the HTBI primer set with the Qiagen OneStep RT-PCR kit. Most expanded thyroid clonotypes (frequency above 0.001) were also detected in blood, a finding suggesting that blood repertoires may reflect thyroid immune responses. In cross-validation, a model built on a 13 V-J signature told ophthalmopathy apart from stable hyperthyroidism with 87.88% sensitivity and roughly 83% specificity, and in testing the same model reached 80%/75%. During validation, the model predicted progression to ophthalmopathy a median of around 7 months ahead of onset, with 60% to 71% sensitivity and roughly 75% specificity. To identify distinguishing TCR V-J signatures, a discovery cohort of about 100 patients was used, comprising fewer than 45 with Graves' ophthalmopathy and roughly 60 with stable Graves' hyperthyroidism. Whether ophthalmopathy could be predicted prospectively was tested in an independent validation cohort made up of under 20 hyperthyroidism patients plus 17 patients who later progressed to ophthalmopathy. The 75 to 100 discovery patients were divided at random into training and test sets in a 7:3 ratio. The study also compared thyroid tissue and blood T-cell repertoires from about 6 Graves' hyperthyroidism patients. Once sampling was done, hyperthyroidism patients were given methimazole at a starting dose of 30 mg daily, whereas ophthalmopathy patients were given high-dose intravenous methylprednisolone. A second multiplex PCR round built the libraries, followed by size selection and purification. Libraries were sequenced paired-end with 100 bp reads on an Illumina HiSeq2000. Raw data were processed with SOAPnuke, discarding reads with adapters, uncalled bases, mean Phred below 15, or no exact constant-primer or identifier match. High-quality paired reads were merged with COPE v1.2.5, and unique nucleotide sequences were defined as clonotypes. MiTCR v1.1 was used to align clonotypes to the IMGT TRBV, TRBD and TRBJ reference segments. The analysis included only V-J combinations with a frequency above 0.0001, which together covered 98% to 99.2% of the repertoires. The TCS score was defined as the ratio of F50 (clonal expansion) to E x V (chaos), calculated using BLOSUM62-based TCRdist between CDR3 peptides within each V-J. Welch's t-statistics and random forest reduced several hundred V-J features to 13, which were used in a naive Bayes classifier (R e1071). No statistical method was used to fix the sample size in advance, and group allocation was not hidden from the investigators. The paper describes TCR Vbeta CDR3 sequencing of 135 peripheral blood samples, made up of 43 ophthalmopathy patients, 70 to 75 hyperthyroidism patients and 17 progressor patients.

This receptor was taken from a woman in her 30s with Graves disease. Donor details come from another sample of the same person, matched by shared clones. The chain couples TRBV5-1 to TRBJ2-7, with 7 bases in between that match TRBD2. Source: peripheral blood mononuclear cells (PBMCs), taken at new diagnosis, from a patient treated with antithyroid drugs. The CDR3 region: CASHPAAGVEQYF. The base sequence is TGTGCCAGCCACCCCGCGGCGGGAGTCGAGCAGTACTTC.